This T cell receptor beta chain was found in a study of shared clonotypes between healthy human individuals. Study observations and caveats: When naive CD4 clonotypes were compared across a handful of donors, 4% to 6.5% were shared. Limitation of the genetic and exposure-history diversity represented came from the few donors. Against clonotypes common to all four donors, non-shared ones had lower generation probabilities.

It was CD45RO-negative cells, positively selected for CCR7, that made up naive CD8 cells, with terminally differentiated effector memory CD45RA+ cells excluded. Of note for this clone: Antigen specificity is unknown.

The CDR3 runs to 16 residues. V shed 2 bases and J 6 bases; nucleotides not matched to a gene: 10. The germline gives CDR1 MGHRA, CDR2 YSYEKL. Replicate PCRs for sorted subsets used approximately 220 ng DNA; this equaled about 30,000 T cell genomes. Sequencing was performed with immunoSEQ multiplex PCR; in TCRdb, only in-frame clones are kept and a portion is missing. The sample consists of about 2 million clones, about 95% of them appearing once. The sample taken for sequencing was naive CD8+ T cells sorted from blood. The TCR sequence derives from a man younger than 30 in good health. The chain combines TRBV4-1 with TRBJ1-2; 9 bases fit TRBD1. In DNA form, the CDR3 reads TGCGCCAGCAGCCAATTTTCAAAGGACAGGGGTGATGGCTACACCTTC. Protein product: CASSQFSKDRGDGYTF.